One and the same sample provided the 25 T cell receptor beta chains below, sequenced in a study of T-cell memory formation after mild COVID-19. TCRdb used MiXCR to reprocess the 5' RACE reads, holding one entry per CDR3 protein. The data hold 150,000 to 200,000 distinct CDR3 sequences, with approximately 10% observed a single time. Sequenced sample: PBMCs or a T cell subset sorted from them (not recorded which). The receptor source for this set is a man aged 18 to 29 who had mild COVID-19 (a few samples of this study predate the infection). Cell type and time point are not known.

The J gene is TRBJ2-6, the V gene TRBV19; 9 bases agree with TRBD1. Trimming at V came to 1 base and at J to 8 bases, leaving 6 bases not matched to a gene. Germline V CDR1 and CDR2: LNHDA, SQIVND (reference sequence). The CDR3 extends over 16 amino acids. This CDR3 is CASSIGPGQGSNVLTF. The CDR3 region has the DNA TGTGCCAGTAGTATAGGTCCGGGACAGGGATCCAACGTCCTGACTTTC.

The chain combines TRBV11-2 with TRBJ2-2, with 7 bases matching TRBD1. The CDR3 loop spans 16 amino acids. Unmatched junction bases numbered 5, after V lost 1 base and J lost 3 bases. From germline, CDR1 is SGHAT and CDR2 FQNNGV. CDR3 sequence: CASSLGRGKDTGELFF. The CDR3, as DNA: TGTGCCAGCAGCTTAGGCAGGGGGAAAGACACCGGGGAGCTGTTTTTT.

A few counts support this clonotype. The chain uses TRBV4-1 and TRBJ1-1; D might be TRBD1 (6 bases). The V and J ends lost 5 bases and 0 bases respectively, with 13 bases between them. CDR3 length: 15 amino acids. Per the germline V gene, CDR1 is MGHRA and CDR2 is YSYEKL. CDR3 sequence (DNA): TGCGCCAGCAGCACCCGACAGGCAATGAACACTGAAGCTTTCTTT. Translating it yields CASSTRQAMNTEAFF.

The table lists this clonotype with a few counts. The rearrangement uses TRBV6-2 or TRBV6-3 and TRBJ2-5; D unclear. CDR3 length: 12 amino acids. Germline CDR1 MNHEY, CDR2 SVGEGT. With 6 bases removed from V and 4 bases from J, the gap between germline ends came to 9 bases. CDR3 in DNA: TGTGCCAGCAGGAACAGTAGAGAGACCCAGTACTTC. As protein: CASRNSRETQYF.

This clonotype was detected only a few times. V is TRBV27 and J is TRBJ2-7, with D possibly matching TRBD2 (6 bases). There are 17 residues in the CDR3. CDR1 is MNHEY, CDR2 SMNVEV, per germline (reference sequence). The germline V and J ends were trimmed by 0 bases and 3 bases, with 18 bases remaining between them. CDR3: CASSLSLSEGRNYEQYF. CDR3 bases: TGTGCCAGCAGTTTATCCCTATCGGAGGGGAGGAACTACGAGCAGTACTTC.

This clonotype has ten or more counts. The chain uses TRBV3-1 and TRBJ1-6; perhaps TRBD1 as D (5 bases). The CDR3 has 17 amino acids. Trimming took off 4 bases at V and 7 bases at J, with 20 bases between the two ends. Germline-derived CDR1 and CDR2 are LGHDT and YNNKEL (reference sequence). The CDR3 DNA is TGTGCCAGCAGCCTTAGCCCCCCCCCGGGGCAAAATTCACCCCTCCACTTT. Its protein product is CASSLSPPPGQNSPLHF.

This rearrangement joins TRBV14 to TRBJ1-5; D is undetermined. V dropped 4 bases and J dropped 0 bases, with 10 bases sitting between them. The germline CDR1 and CDR2 sequences are SGHDN and FVKESK. This CDR3 has 15 amino acids. CDR3 nucleotides: TGTGCCAGCAGCCCCCCACCCAATAGCAATCAGCCCCAGCATTTT. This sequence encodes CASSPPPNSNQPQHF. Using reference TRBV14 and TRBJ1-5 for the parts outside the CDR3, the full variable domain is EAGVTQFPSHSVIEKGQTVTLRCDPISGHDNLYWYRRVMGKEIKFLLHFVKESKQDESGMPNNRFLAERTGGTYSTLKVQPAELEDSGVYFCASSPPPNSNQPQHFGDGTRLSIL.

CDR3 coding DNA: TGCGCCAGCAGCCCAGGAAGTCGAGGCTACACCTTC. Translating gives CASSPGSRGYTF. The genes are TRBV5-1 and TRBJ1-2; D is ambiguous. Germline V gene data show CDR1 as SGHRS and CDR2 as YFSETQ. The V and J ends lost 4 bases and 8 bases respectively, with 12 bases between them. The CDR3 contains 12 residues.

This clonotype was observed a few times. The CDR3 spells CASSYRTSNTEAFF. The CDR3 DNA reads TGTGCCAGCAGTTACCGGACATCGAACACTGAAGCTTTCTTT. The V and J genes are TRBV6-5 and TRBJ1-1, with D tentatively TRBD1 (5 bases). The length of the CDR3 is 14 residues. V dropped 2 bases and J dropped 1 base, with 8 bases sitting between them. The V gene's germline CDR1 is MNHEY and CDR2 SVGAGI.

This clonotype was observed a handful of times. This chain links TRBV4-3 with TRBJ1-5; D is unresolved. Germline V gene sequence: CDR1 LGHNA, CDR2 YSLEER. V lost 3 bases and J 5 bases, leaving 8 bases between the germline ends. The CDR3 runs 13 residues. The CDR3 loop reads CASSQQVHQPQHF. The DNA for the CDR3 is TGCGCCAGCAGCCAGCAGGTACATCAGCCCCAGCATTTT.

V and J are TRBV4-1 and TRBJ1-2; unclear D gene. CDR1 is MGHRA, CDR2 YSYEKL, per germline. There are 16 residues in the CDR3. V was clipped by 4 bases and J by 4 bases, with 19 bases between them. The CDR3 loop is CASSRNPLERAYGYTF. Here the CDR3 DNA reads TGCGCCAGCAGCCGAAACCCGCTAGAGAGAGCCTATGGCTACACCTTC.

The CDR3 DNA is TGTGCCACCAGTGATTTTGGGCTAGCGGAGGGAGAGACCCAGTACTTC. Amino acids: CATSDFGLAEGETQYF. This chain links TRBV24-1 with TRBJ2-5; 7 nucleotides line up with TRBD2. The V and J ends lost 1 base and 4 bases, in that order; junction bases with no gene match: 8. The CDR3 sequence is 16 residues long. Germline lookup yields CDR1 KGHDR and CDR2 SFDVKD.

This clonotype was observed a handful of times. This chain connects TRBV20-1 to TRBJ2-7; either TRBD1 or TRBD2 may supply D (5 bases each). Trimming pared 7 bases from V and 6 bases from J, leaving 16 bases between. Germline V gene data show CDR1 as DFQATT and CDR2 as SNEGSKA (reference sequence). This CDR3 region has 12 residues. CDR3 sequence (DNA): TGCAGTGTTGGGACCTCCCTCTTCGAGCAGTACTTC. This encodes CSVGTSLFEQYF.

The chain employs TRBV7-2 and TRBJ2-4; D gene unclear. This CDR3 region has 12 residues. Germline CDR1 is SGHTA and CDR2 is FQGNSA. V lost 2 bases and J 7 bases, leaving 6 bases between the germline ends. The CDR3 DNA sequence: TGTGCCAGCAGCTTAACCTCTAACATTCAGTACTTC. This codes for CASSLTSNIQYF. Together with reference TRBV7-2 and TRBJ2-4, the CDR3 gives the full variable domain: GAGVSQSPSNKVTEKGKDVELRCDPISGHTALYWYRQSLGQGLEFLIYFQGNSAPDKSGLPSDRFSAERTGGSVSTLTIQRTQQEDSAVYLCASSLTSNIQYFGAGTRLSVL.

This clonotype was found a few times. V is TRBV10-3 and J is TRBJ1-1; the D gene is possibly TRBD1 (5 bases). The V and J ends lost 7 bases and 1 base respectively, with 7 bases between them. Per the germline V gene, CDR1 is ENHRY and CDR2 is SYGVKD. The CDR3 length is 12 residues. The CDR3 DNA is TGTGCCATCATGGGGACGAACACTGAAGCTTTCTTT. This gives the protein CAIMGTNTEAFF.

This clonotype has a handful of counts. The rearrangement links TRBV20-1 to TRBJ1-5; TRBD1 might be the D (5 bases). V gave up 4 bases and J gave up 7 bases, with 14 bases separating them. CDR1 is DFQATT and CDR2 is SNEGSKA in the germline V gene (reference sequence). The CDR3 totals 13 residues. CDR3 bases: TGCAGTGCTAACAGAGACAGTTCGCAGCCCCAGCATTTT. The encoded protein is CSANRDSSQPQHF.

This chain uses TRBV18 with TRBJ1-1, with D uncertain. The CDR3 runs 11 residues. The ends were cut back, 5 bases at V and 7 bases at J, with 8 bases in the middle. The germline V gene encodes CDR1 KGHSH and CDR2 LQKENI. CDR3 sequence (DNA): TGTGCCAGCTCAGAACGGAGTGAAGCTTTCTTT. Translated: CASSERSEAFF.

This clonotype showed up just a few times. This chain links TRBV5-4 with TRBJ1-1; TRBD1 is a possible D gene (5 bases). Trimming pared 2 bases from V and 0 bases from J, leaving 14 bases between. The CDR3 is 16 amino acids. Germline V gene sequence: CDR1 SGHNT, CDR2 YYREEE (reference sequence). CDR3 nucleotides: TGTGCCAGCAGCTTTCGCGACAGAGGGCTGAACACTGAAGCTTTCTTT. Its protein is CASSFRDRGLNTEAFF.

This clonotype came up a few times. The J gene is TRBJ1-6, the V gene TRBV11-2; D uncertain. The germline gives CDR1 SGHAT, CDR2 FQNNGV. V was clipped by 1 base and J by 7 bases, with 11 bases between them. The CDR3 is 15 residues long. DNA of the CDR3: TGTGCCAGCAGCTTAGGGAGCGTAATCAATTCACCCCTCCACTTT. Protein product: CASSLGSVINSPLHF.

The genes are TRBV7-2 and TRBJ2-5; 10 positions match TRBD1. Unmatched junction bases numbered 8, after V lost 4 bases and J lost 6 bases. CDR1 is SGHTA, CDR2 FQGNSA, per germline. The CDR3 is made up of 15 amino acids. CDR3 sequence (DNA): TGTGCCAGCAGCTCTACCGGGACAGGGGCGCAGACCCAGTACTTC. It translates to CASSSTGTGAQTQYF. Complete variable domain (other parts from reference TRBV7-2 and TRBJ2-5): GAGVSQSPSNKVTEKGKDVELRCDPISGHTALYWYRQSLGQGLEFLIYFQGNSAPDKSGLPSDRFSAERTGGSVSTLTIQRTQQEDSAVYLCASSSTGTGAQTQYFGPGTRLLVL.

V usage is TRBV5-1 and J usage is TRBJ1-4; D is unresolved. The germline CDR1 and CDR2 sequences are SGHRS and YFSETQ. Trimming pared 1 base from V and 0 bases from J, leaving 7 bases between. The CDR3 is 15 amino acids. CDR3: CASSLLGTTNEKLFF. As DNA, the CDR3 is TGCGCCAGCAGCTTGCTGGGGACAACTAATGAAAAACTGTTTTTT.

This clonotype was observed a handful of times. J is TRBJ1-2 and V is TRBV5-1; perhaps TRBD1 as D (5 bases). The CDR3 spans 16 residues. Germline CDR1 reads SGHRS; CDR2 reads YFSETQ. Between the trimmed V and J ends, which lost 3 bases and 6 bases, there was a span of 21 bases. CDR3 sequence (DNA): TGCGCCAGCAGCTCCCGCGAGGGGAATAGTCGAGATGGCTACACCTTC. It yields the protein CASSSREGNSRDGYTF.

This clonotype was found a few times. This chain uses TRBV20-1 with TRBJ2-1; no clear D gene. Deletions cut 5 bases from V and 7 bases from J, with 15 bases between. Germline V lookup: CDR1 DFQATT, CDR2 SNEGSKA (reference sequence). The CDR3 runs to 13 residues. The CDR3 here is CSAPGVYRNEQFF. CDR3 coding DNA: TGCAGTGCTCCCGGCGTGTATCGGAATGAGCAGTTCTTC.

The CDR3 sequence: CASNPRTDNQPQHF. The CDR3 DNA is TGTGCCAGCAACCCCCGGACGGACAATCAGCCCCAGCATTTT. The chain uses TRBV6-2 or TRBV6-3 and TRBJ1-5; no definite D call. Trimming removed 7 bases at V and 3 bases at J, with 13 bases between. The CDR3 contains 14 residues. Germline loops: CDR1 MNHEY, CDR2 SVGEGT.

The rearrangement joins TRBV6-6 to TRBJ1-2, with D possibly TRBD1 on 6 matching bases. CDR3 length: 14 amino acids. CDR1 and CDR2 from the germline V gene are MNHNY and SVGAGI (reference sequence). Trimming stripped 6 bases from V and 8 bases from J, with 19 bases between. CDR3 protein: CASRPWQGQGGYTF. In nucleotides, the CDR3 is TGTGCCAGCAGGCCATGGCAGGGGCAAGGCGGCTACACCTTC.